This T cell receptor (beta chain) was captured by sequencing in a study of post-analysis software for immune sequencing data. Study-wide findings and caveats: Controls showed significantly higher normalized Chao1 diversity than did multiple sclerosis patients.

Unique molecular identifiers were present in the TCR beta cDNA libraries. TCRdb passed the PCR reads through MiXCR, listing each CDR3 protein once. The table has around 770,000 distinct CDR3 sequences, just over 45% seen once. This clonotype occurred a few times. Its specificity is not known. Specimen: blood. The sequence was collected from a girl aged 5-17 years with multiple sclerosis.

This CDR3 reads CASSGPNGGYTF. CDR3 DNA sequence: TGTGCCAGCAGCGGCCCGAATGGGGGCTACACCTTC. The chain is built from TRBV7-9 and TRBJ1-2; D gene uncertain. The CDR3 runs to 12 residues. CDR1 and CDR2 from the germline V gene are SEHNR and FQNEAQ (reference sequence). The ends were cut back, 5 bases at V and 8 bases at J, with 12 bases in the middle. The full variable domain, with the rest looked up from reference TRBV7-9 and TRBJ1-2, is DTGVSQNPRHKITKRGQNVTFRCDPISEHNRLYWYRQTLGQGPEFLTYFQNEAQLEKSRLLSDRFSAERPKGSFSTLEIQRTEQGDSAMYLCASSGPNGGYTFGSGTRLTVV.